The rows below give T cell receptor beta chains drawn from one sample of a study of cytomegalovirus exposure and HLA in healthy donors. Assay: immunoSEQ multiplex PCR; the TCRdb copy retains only in-frame clones and omits some. The sample carries 200,000 or so clones, over 65% recorded once. Sequenced sample: PBMCs. These TCRs come from a man aged 18 to 30 in good health and CMV-seropositive. Each CDR3 is given with its conserved first and last residue. The order of the fields is clone size, V gene, D gene, J gene, CDR3 protein, CDR3 DNA. A D gene is named only where the DNA matches it firmly. For some rows the clone size is stated as once, few or many, or as a class when expanded; others skip it.

NA	TRBV9	NA	TRBJ2-2	CASSAPGIGELFF	TGTGCCAGCAGCGCCCCGGGTATCGGGGAGCTGTTTTTT
NA	TRBV2	TRBD1	TRBJ1-1	CASSVAGTGLTEAFF	TGTGCCAGCAGTGTAGCCGGGACAGGGCTTACTGAAGCTTTCTTT
NA	TRBV7-8	NA	TRBJ1-1	CASSRRTDNTEAFF	TGTGCCAGCAGCCGAAGGACAGACAACACTGAAGCTTTCTTT
NA	TRBV25-1	NA	TRBJ1-2	CASSDIGRGNYGYTF	TGTGCCAGCAGTGATATCGGCAGGGGAAACTATGGCTACACCTTC
NA	TRBV2	NA	TRBJ2-7	CASRDPGQPGDEQYF	TGTGCCAGCAGGGACCCGGGACAGCCGGGGGACGAGCAGTACTTC
NA	TRBV4-1	TRBD1	TRBJ2-5	CASSRQGFQETQYF	TGCGCCAGCAGCCGACAGGGGTTCCAAGAGACCCAGTACTTC
NA	TRBV28	NA	TRBJ1-1	CASTVTYSTEAFF	TGTGCCAGCACCGTTACCTACAGCACTGAAGCTTTCTTT
NA	TRBV18	NA	TRBJ2-3	CASSPPVTDTQYF	TGTGCCAGCTCACCACCCGTGACAGATACGCAGTATTTT
NA	TRBV6-1	NA	TRBJ2-1	CAANVRSSYNEQFF	TGTGCCGCCAATGTGCGGTCTTCCTACAATGAGCAGTTCTTC
NA	TRBV4-2	TRBD1	TRBJ2-7	CASSQVGTATYEQYF	TGTGCCAGCAGCCAAGTCGGGACAGCGACCTACGAGCAGTACTTC
NA	TRBV14	TRBD2	TRBJ2-7	CASRTSGVYEQYF	TGTGCCAGCCGGACTAGCGGCGTTTACGAGCAGTACTTC
NA	TRBV2	TRBD1	TRBJ1-2	CASSKGGQGADGYTF	TGTGCCAGCAGCAAAGGGGGACAGGGGGCGGATGGCTACACCTTC
NA	TRBV27	TRBD1	TRBJ1-2	CASSSERTGLSGYTF	TGTGCCAGCAGCTCAGAACGGACAGGGTTGAGTGGCTACACCTTC
few	TRBV20-1	NA	TRBJ1-2	CSASEVGYTF	TGCAGTGCTAGCGAGGTGGGCTACACCTTC
few	TRBV7-3	NA	TRBJ1-2	CASSPATVPLGYTF	TGTGCCAGCAGCCCAGCGACAGTCCCCCTTGGCTACACCTTC
NA	TRBV5-4	TRBD2	TRBJ2-3	CASSFPSGRTDTQYF	TGTGCCAGCAGCTTTCCCAGCGGGAGAACAGATACGCAGTATTTT
NA	TRBV19	TRBD1	TRBJ1-5	CASSTRTGGSQPQHF	TGTGCCAGTAGTACCAGGACAGGGGGAAGTCAGCCCCAGCATTTT
NA	TRBV27	NA	TRBJ1-2	CASSLYRDYGYTF	TGTGCCAGCAGTTTATACAGGGACTATGGCTACACCTTC
many	TRBV7-6	NA	TRBJ1-4	CASRGGFGEKLFF	TGTGCCAGCAGGGGGGGGTTTGGGGAAAAACTGTTTTTT
NA	TRBV28	NA	TRBJ1-5	CASTVGRVGQPQHF	TGTGCCAGCACCGTAGGGAGGGTCGGTCAGCCCCAGCATTTT
NA	TRBV10-3	TRBD2	TRBJ2-7	CAISESTSVYEQYF	TGTGCCATCAGTGAGTCGACTAGCGTCTACGAGCAGTACTTC
NA	TRBV5-4	TRBD1	TRBJ2-1	CASSPGTGFEQFF	TGTGCCAGCAGCCCCGGGACAGGTTTTGAGCAGTTCTTC
NA	TRBV29-1	NA	TRBJ2-3	CSISTDTQYF	TGCAGCATAAGCACAGATACGCAGTATTTT
NA	TRBV6-5	TRBD2	TRBJ2-7	CASRGTTSYEQYF	TGTGCCAGCAGAGGGACTACCTCCTACGAGCAGTACTTC
NA	TRBV7-9	TRBD1	TRBJ1-1	CASSASMGTGGTEAFF	TGTGCCAGCAGCGCTTCAATGGGGACAGGCGGCACTGAAGCTTTCTTT
NA	TRBV6-4	NA	TRBJ2-6	CASSIESGANVLTF	TGTGCCAGCAGTATAGAATCTGGGGCCAACGTCCTGACTTTC
NA	TRBV4-1	TRBD1	TRBJ2-5	CASSSGGGFLQETQYF	TGCGCCAGCAGCTCAGGGGGCGGGTTTCTCCAAGAGACCCAGTACTTC
NA	TRBV15	NA	TRBJ2-6	CATSRVVPGTGANVLTF	TGTGCCACCAGCAGAGTCGTTCCAGGGACTGGGGCCAACGTCCTGACTTTC
NA	TRBV4-3	TRBD2	TRBJ2-1	CASSPLPPSLAGGPDNEQFF	TGCGCCAGCAGCCCCCTACCCCCATCCCTAGCGGGAGGACCAGACAATGAGCAGTTCTTC
NA	TRBV27	TRBD1	TRBJ1-1	CASIMTGGPDTEAFF	TGTGCCAGCATAATGACAGGGGGCCCTGACACTGAAGCTTTCTTT
NA	TRBV27	NA	TRBJ1-5	CASSFKGRGTNQPQHF	TGTGCCAGCAGTTTTAAGGGGAGGGGAACCAATCAGCCCCAGCATTTT
NA	TRBV6-1	NA	TRBJ2-1	CASSEGLVPYNEQFF	TGTGCCAGCAGTGAAGGACTGGTTCCCTACAATGAGCAGTTCTTC
few	TRBV19	TRBD2	TRBJ2-1	CASTLGLAGNEQFF	TGTGCCAGTACTCTGGGACTAGCGGGCAATGAGCAGTTCTTC
NA	TRBV29-1	TRBD1	TRBJ2-7	CSVFPGGALHEQYF	TGCAGCGTCTTCCCAGGGGGCGCTCTCCACGAGCAGTACTTC
few	TRBV5-1	NA	TRBJ1-1	CASSFPTGNTEAFF	TGCGCCAGCAGCTTCCCGACAGGGAACACTGAAGCTTTCTTT
NA	TRBV30	TRBD1	TRBJ2-1	CAWRQGISEQFF	TGTGCCTGGAGACAGGGGATTAGTGAGCAGTTCTTC